Listed here are 6 T cell receptor beta chains from one sample, sequenced in a study of control samples from healthy donors and cancer patients. Clones were sequenced by immunoSEQ multiplex PCR, and TCRdb holds only the in-frame ones, with some missing. The sample contains about 130,000 clones, over 75% of which appear only once. Material: blood. These receptors came from a man between 18 and 29 years old in good health.

This chain connects TRBV6-5 to TRBJ1-6; unclear D gene. The germline V gene encodes CDR1 MNHEY and CDR2 SVGAGI. V lost 0 bases and J 7 bases, leaving 1 base between the germline ends. The CDR3 loop spans 12 amino acids. The CDR3 spells CASSYSNSPLHF. CDR3 DNA: TGTGCCAGCAGTTACTCAAATTCACCCCTCCACTTT.

The chain couples TRBV27 to TRBJ1-1, with 7 bases fitting TRBD1. V lost 5 bases, J lost 1 base, and 7 bases stayed unmatched. Per the germline V gene, CDR1 is MNHEY and CDR2 is SMNVEV (reference sequence). The CDR3 has 15 residues. The CDR3 loop is CASSVSGQRNTEAFF. The CDR3 bases are TGTGCCAGCAGTGTCTCGGGACAGAGGAACACTGAAGCTTTCTTT.

This clone was picked up one time. The V call is TRBV19, the J call TRBJ2-1; D remains ambiguous. This CDR3 is 15 amino acids long. In germline, CDR1 is LNHDA, CDR2 SQIVND (reference sequence). V was pared by 6 bases and J by 0 bases, with 12 bases between. CDR3 DNA sequence: TGTGCCAGTAGGGTACCGGGTAGCTCCTACAATGAGCAGTTCTTC. Translation gives CASRVPGSSYNEQFF.

A single count supports this clone. The chain has TRBV6-5 and TRBJ2-7; 7 bases align to TRBD1. The V gene's germline CDR1 is MNHEY and CDR2 SVGAGI. J was trimmed by 3 bases and V by 6 bases; bases with no gene match: 5. The length of the CDR3 is 13 residues. CDR3 region: CASRPRDSYEQYF. The CDR3, as DNA: TGTGCCAGCAGACCTCGGGACAGCTACGAGCAGTACTTC.

The CDR3 loop reads CSARTQQASYEQYF. The DNA for the CDR3 is TGCAGCGCAAGGACACAACAAGCCTCCTACGAGCAGTACTTC. The chain recombines TRBV29-1 with TRBJ2-7, with D tentatively TRBD1 (5 bases). Germline V gene data show CDR1 as SQVTM and CDR2 as ANQGSEA. This CDR3 has 14 residues. V lost 7 bases and J 0 bases, leaving 16 bases between the germline ends.

This clone was counted between two and nine times. This chain joins TRBV30 and TRBJ1-1; TRBD1 aligns across 7 bases. The CDR3 contains 13 residues. Trimming at V came to 3 bases and at J to 7 bases, leaving 8 bases not matched to a gene. Germline CDR1 and CDR2: GTSNPN and SVGIG (reference sequence). CDR3 loop: CAWRETGWIEAFF. In nucleotides, the CDR3 is TGTGCCTGGAGGGAGACAGGGTGGATTGAAGCTTTCTTT.